This T cell receptor beta chain was captured by sequencing in a study of cytomegalovirus exposure and HLA in healthy donors. CDR3 length equals 12 residues. The ends were cut back, 5 bases at V and 15 bases at J, with 17 bases in the middle. Germline loops: CDR1 PRHDT, CDR2 FYEKMQ (reference sequence). As regards this clone: Its target is unknown.

Study findings and constraints: CMV serostatus was the sole immune exposure information available. The study designated 150 to 200 TCR beta chains cytomegalovirus-associated. Diagnosis of cytomegalovirus status made by the classifier reportedly showed high specificity and sensitivity. When analyzed later, a missense DCLRE1C variant was found to be linked to TCR beta V- and J-gene trimming.

PCR used 60 Vbeta primers and 13 Jbeta primers. The protocol was immunoSEQ multiplex PCR, while the TCRdb copy is restricted to in-frame clones and leaves out a portion. The data contain 150,000 to 200,000 clones, 87% of them singletons. The chain has TRBV13 and TRBJ2-1, with a tentative D call TRBD2 (6 bases). Sequenced material: PBMCs. This TCR came from a girl under three years old in good health and CMV-seronegative. The DNA for the CDR3 is TGTGCCAGCAGCCGCGGGCGGGAATGGTGGTTCTTC. Amino acid sequence: CASSRGREWWFF.